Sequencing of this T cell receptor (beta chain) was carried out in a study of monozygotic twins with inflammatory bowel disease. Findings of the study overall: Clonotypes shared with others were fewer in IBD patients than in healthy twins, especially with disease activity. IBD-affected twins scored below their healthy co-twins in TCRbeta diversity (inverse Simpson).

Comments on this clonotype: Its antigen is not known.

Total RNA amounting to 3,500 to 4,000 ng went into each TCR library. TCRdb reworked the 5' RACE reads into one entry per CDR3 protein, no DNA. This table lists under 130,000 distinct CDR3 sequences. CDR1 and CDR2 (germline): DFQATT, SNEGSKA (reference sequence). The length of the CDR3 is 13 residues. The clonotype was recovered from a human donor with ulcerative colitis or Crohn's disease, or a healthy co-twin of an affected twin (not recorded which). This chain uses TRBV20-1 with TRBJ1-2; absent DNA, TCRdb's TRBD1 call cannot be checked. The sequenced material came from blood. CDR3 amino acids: CSASMGQIYGYTF.